This TCR beta chain was retrieved from a study of radiotherapy plus CTLA-4 blockade in lung cancer. Background on the study: Disease control was seen in around 31% of patients, objective responses in approximately 19%. Study-wide results and limits: The best predictor of response was reported to be early blood T cell clone dynamics, with interferon-beta.

Germline CDR1 reads LGHNA; CDR2 reads YSLEER. This CDR3 comprises 15 residues. Trimming took off 1 base at V and 8 bases at J, with 14 bases between the two ends. Patients in the study, people with chemo-refractory metastatic non-small-cell lung cancer, received focal radiation plus ipilimumab CTLA-4 blockade. Data came from immunoSEQ multiplex PCR; TCRdb stores just in-frame clones and leaves some out. The top ten clones hold 3.5% to 4% of a sample with tens of thousands of clones, more than 60% of them seen once. A remark on this clone: Its specificity is not known.

The receptor comes from a human donor with non-small cell lung cancer who had a partial response to radiotherapy plus ipilimumab. This chain uses TRBV4-3 with TRBJ1-4; maybe TRBD1 (6 bases). This material consisted of peripheral blood, taken from a patient treated with radiotherapy plus ipilimumab. CDR3 nucleotide sequence: TGCGCCAGCAGCCAAGTGGCGGGGGCACGGGAAAAACTGTTTTTT. It encodes CASSQVAGAREKLFF.